Sequencing of this TCR beta chain was carried out in a study of OX40 agonist ivuxolimab in advanced cancers. Regarding the study as a whole: Circulating CD4+ and CD8+ T cells showed clonal expansion by week 6 at 0.1 to 3.0 mg/kg. Expanded clones tended on average to be more numerous among CD8+ T cells than CD4+.

A remark on this clone: The antigen is not known.

CDR1 and CDR2 from the germline V gene are ENHRY and SYGVKD. This CDR3 has 14 residues. The germline V and J ends were trimmed by 10 bases and 5 bases, with 18 bases remaining between them. Sequencing was performed with immunoSEQ multiplex PCR; in TCRdb, only in-frame clones are kept and a portion is missing. The repertoire holds over 65,000 clones, with about 90% as singletons. This chain joins TRBV10-3 and TRBJ2-1; D not resolved. The specimen was CD4+ or CD8+ T cells sorted from blood, collected in a trial of the OX40 agonist ivuxolimab. The receptor was isolated from an adult with an advanced solid tumor such as melanoma, head and neck, liver or kidney cancer. CDR3 coding DNA: TGTGCCACTGCCTACGCCTGGGGTGACAATGAGCAGTTCTTC. Its protein product is CATAYAWGDNEQFF.